A single T cell receptor (beta chain) is shown here with its context. As processed by the authors: How many nucleated cells were present was estimated from reference gene primer amplification. TCRdb keeps only in-frame clones here, not all; method: immunoSEQ multiplex PCR. That table gives V, J and clone size, and the DNA gave D and trimming. The sample lists about 230,000 clones; more than 75% were seen once. The Seattle site enrolled patients during active infection and followed them longitudinally. The data are from a study of blood T cell repertoires in COVID-19. Whole-study context: Samples taken during acute and convalescent COVID-19 were collected in the United States, Italy and Spain. In each case, the material was cDNA or gDNA derived from T cells, B-cell-depleted T cells, or PBMCs.

The CDR3 covers 13 residues. The V gene lost 4 bases and the J gene lost 0 bases, with 5 bases spanning the gap. CDR1 and CDR2 from the germline V gene are KGHDR and SFDVKD. The TCR sequence derives from a man between 45 and 60 years old with COVID-19, enrolled during active disease. The specimen was peripheral blood. This sequence joins TRBV24-1 and TRBJ1-1; no firm D call. This CDR3 reads CATSEGLNTEAFF. The CDR3 region has the DNA TGTGCCACCAGTGAGGGCCTGAACACTGAAGCTTTCTTT.